This passage covers 27 T cell receptor beta chains from one sample sequenced in a study of control samples from healthy donors and cancer patients. Libraries were prepared by immunoSEQ multiplex PCR; TCRdb keeps only in-frame clonotypes and omits some of them. The sample lists about 170,000 clones; about 90% were seen once. Sequenced sample: blood. The receptors originated from a man in his thirties or forties in good health.

This sequence joins TRBV25-1 and TRBJ2-3; TRBD2 agrees at 13 bases. Germline V gene lookup returns CDR1 MGHDK and CDR2 SYGVNS. V lost 0 bases, J lost 4 bases, and 4 bases stayed unmatched. The CDR3 is 17 residues long. CDR3 DNA: TGTGCCAGCAGTGAATATCTACTAGCGGGAGGGTCAGATACGCAGTATTTT. Amino acid sequence: CASSEYLLAGGSDTQYF.

The chain links TRBV19 to TRBJ2-7; D is ambiguous. V was cut by 1 base and J by 5 bases, with 12 bases left in between. CDR3 length: 14 residues. Germline V gene data show CDR1 as LNHDA and CDR2 as SQIVND (reference sequence). The DNA of the CDR3 is TGTGCCAGTAGTATAGGCCCCTTTGGCCACGAGCAGTACTTC. This translates into CASSIGPFGHEQYF. The full variable domain, rest sourced from reference TRBV19 and TRBJ2-7, is DGGITQSPKYLFRKEGQNVTLSCEQNLNHDAMYWYRQDPGQGLRLIYYSQIVNDFQKGDIAEGYSVSREKKESFPLTVTSAQKNPTAFYLCASSIGPFGHEQYFGPGTRLTVT.

This clone was seen a single time. The J gene is TRBJ1-4, the V gene TRBV24-1; 7 positions agree with TRBD1. The ends lost 4 bases at V and 2 bases at J; junction bases unmatched: 6. CDR3 length equals 16 residues. CDR1 is KGHDR and CDR2 is SFDVKD in the germline V gene. For the CDR3, the DNA is TGTGCCACCAGTGAGGGACAGACAGGGACTAATGAAAAACTGTTTTTT. Translation gives CATSEGQTGTNEKLFF.

The chain employs TRBV6-5 and TRBJ1-5, with D possibly TRBD1 on 5 matching bases. The germline V and J ends were trimmed by 6 bases and 0 bases, with 12 bases remaining between them. The CDR3 has 15 amino acids. CDR1 is MNHEY and CDR2 is SVGAGI in the germline V gene. In DNA form, the CDR3 reads TGTGCCAGCAGGCCGGGGGTGAGTAGCAATCAGCCCCAGCATTTT. It is translated as CASRPGVSSNQPQHF.

This sequence joins TRBV28 and TRBJ2-7; perhaps TRBD1 as D (6 bases). Germline CDR1 is MDHEN and CDR2 is SYDVKM. Trimming shortened V by 10 bases and J by 9 bases, and 22 bases separated the two germline ends. The CDR3 runs 13 residues. DNA for the CDR3: TGTGCCACCATGACGTGGGGGCTCGGGGTGCAGTACTTC. Its protein product is CATMTWGLGVQYF. Supplemented by reference TRBV28 and TRBJ2-7, the full variable domain reads DVKVTQSSRYLVKRTGEKVFLECVQDMDHENMFWYRQDPGLGLRLIYFSYDVKMKEKGDIPEGYSVSREKKERFSLILESASTNQTSMYLCATMTWGLGVQYFGPGTRLTVT.

V gene TRBV5-8 combines with J gene TRBJ2-7; 10 bases are a match to TRBD2. The J segment lost 5 bases and the V segment lost 4 bases, leaving 9 bases of the junction unmatched. This CDR3 region has 15 residues. Germline loops: CDR1 SGHTS, CDR2 YDEGEE. The CDR3 region has the DNA TGTGCCAGCAGCACCGCTAGCGGGGGACTACACGAGCAGTACTTC. It yields the protein CASSTASGGLHEQYF.

This sequence joins TRBV29-1 and TRBJ2-1, with TRBD1 matching 10 bases. The V segment lost 1 base and the J segment 1 base; nucleotides outside the gene matches: 10. Germline assignment: CDR1 SQVTM and CDR2 ANQGSEA. The CDR3 covers 18 residues. CDR3 loop: CSVEGLTGTGVSYNEQFF. The CDR3 DNA reads as TGCAGCGTTGAAGGGCTAACCGGGACAGGGGTGTCCTACAATGAGCAGTTCTTC.

The chain has TRBV27 and TRBJ2-7; 7 bases are a match to TRBD2. The germline V gene has CDR1 MNHEY and CDR2 SMNVEV (reference sequence). The CDR3 sequence is 14 residues long. V gave up 6 bases and J gave up 2 bases; unmatched junction bases: 7. CDR3 protein: CASRGGSPPYEQYF. Here the CDR3 DNA reads TGTGCCAGCAGGGGGGGGAGTCCTCCCTACGAGCAGTACTTC.

The rearrangement links TRBV19 to TRBJ1-5; 9 positions match TRBD1. This CDR3 is built from 15 residues. Germline V gene sequence: CDR1 LNHDA, CDR2 SQIVND (reference sequence). The V and J ends lost 5 bases and 4 bases, in that order; junction bases with no gene match: 6. The CDR3 protein is CASSLPGTGNQPQHF. CDR3 DNA sequence: TGTGCCAGTAGTTTACCCGGGACAGGGAATCAGCCCCAGCATTTT.

DNA of the CDR3: TGTGCCAGCAGCCAAGGTCAGGGAGGAAAACTGTTTTTT. Translating gives CASSQGQGGKLFF. The chain carries TRBV3-1 (or the pseudogene TRBV3-2) and TRBJ1-4, with a tentative D call TRBD1 (5 bases). Germline CDR1 LGHDT, CDR2 YNNKEL (reference sequence). V shed 1 base and J shed 10 bases, with 10 bases lying between them. The CDR3 is 13 residues long.

The V call is TRBV28, the J call TRBJ2-1; 11 positions agree with TRBD1. Germline V gene data show CDR1 as MDHEN and CDR2 as SYDVKM. There are 15 residues in the CDR3. V dropped 4 bases and J dropped 7; count of bases not matched to a gene: 6. The CDR3 bases are TGTGCCAGCAGTTCAGGACAGGGGGCGCTTAATGAGCAGTTCTTC. Protein product: CASSSGQGALNEQFF.

CDR3: CAISESGTADGNTIYF. DNA for the CDR3: TGTGCCATCAGTGAATCCGGGACAGCGGATGGAAACACCATATATTTT. The gene calls are TRBV10-3 and TRBJ1-3; 7 nucleotides agree with TRBD1. The germline V gene has CDR1 ENHRY and CDR2 SYGVKD. The CDR3 has 16 residues. V dropped 3 bases and J dropped 3; count of bases not matched to a gene: 8.

The chain uses TRBV28 and TRBJ1-4, with D possibly TRBD1 on 5 matching bases. The CDR3 length is 15 residues. Deletions cut 6 bases from V and 0 bases from J, with 11 bases between. Germline V gene sequence: CDR1 MDHEN, CDR2 SYDVKM. CDR3 loop: CASRAGFATNEKLFF. Written as DNA, the CDR3 is TGTGCCAGCAGAGCAGGGTTTGCAACTAATGAAAAACTGTTTTTT.

The count of this clone is one. The chain combines TRBV2 with TRBJ1-1, with TRBD1 matching over 9 bases. This CDR3 spans 13 amino acids. CDR1 and CDR2 from the germline V gene are SNHLY and FYNNEI. V was clipped by 9 bases and J by 4 bases; unmatched bases: 6. The DNA of the CDR3 is TGTGCCAGTGACGGACAGGGGAGCACTGAAGCTTTCTTT. Protein product: CASDGQGSTEAFF.

This rearrangement joins TRBV7-9 to TRBJ2-3, with 10 bases aligning to TRBD1. The J segment lost 3 bases and the V segment lost 4 bases, leaving 4 bases of the junction unmatched. Germline V gene sequence: CDR1 SEHNR, CDR2 FQNEAQ (reference sequence). This CDR3 comprises 15 residues. CDR3 nucleotide sequence: TGTGCCAGCAGCTCGAGGACAGGGGGAACAGATACGCAGTATTTT. It is translated as CASSSRTGGTDTQYF.

V usage is TRBV19 and J usage is TRBJ1-4; D gene unclear. V lost 5 bases and J 8 bases, leaving 15 bases between the germline ends. Germline V gives CDR1 LNHDA, CDR2 SQIVND (reference sequence). The CDR3 has 14 amino acids. CDR3 loop: CASSVAGRMEKLFF. The DNA of the CDR3 is TGTGCCAGTAGTGTGGCAGGTCGTATGGAAAAACTGTTTTTT.

V usage is TRBV11-2 and J usage is TRBJ2-7, with 10 bases matching TRBD1. Losses at the gene ends were 6 bases for V and 3 bases for J; bases not matched to a gene: 8. The CDR3 runs 15 residues. Per the germline V gene, CDR1 is SGHAT and CDR2 is FQNNGV. CDR3 in amino acids: CASSSSGTGVYEQYF. The DNA of the CDR3 is TGTGCCAGCAGTTCATCCGGGACAGGGGTCTACGAGCAGTACTTC.

The rearrangement joins TRBV7-9 to TRBJ2-1; D is possibly TRBD2 (7 bases). Trimming shortened V by 1 base and J by 2 bases, and 9 bases separated the two germline ends. Germline loops: CDR1 SEHNR, CDR2 FQNEAQ (reference sequence). The CDR3 sequence is 15 residues long. The CDR3 protein is CASSLGGGPYNEQFF. The DNA for the CDR3 is TGTGCCAGCAGCTTAGGGGGGGGCCCCTACAATGAGCAGTTCTTC.

J is TRBJ1-2 and V is TRBV9, with 10 bases fitting TRBD1. The CDR3 is 15 residues long. The V and J ends lost 0 bases and 8 bases, in that order; junction bases with no gene match: 7. Looked up from germline, CDR1 is SGDLS and CDR2 is YYNGEE. This CDR3 is CASSVELRDRGGYTF. DNA of the CDR3: TGTGCCAGCAGCGTAGAGCTCCGGGACAGGGGCGGCTACACCTTC.

The chain carries TRBV9 and TRBJ1-1; D ambiguous. The V end lost 1 base, the J end lost 4 bases, and 14 bases lay between the germline ends. Looked up from germline, CDR1 is SGDLS and CDR2 is YYNGEE. CDR3 length: 15 amino acids. The CDR3 nucleotides read TGTGCCAGCAGCGTATCTCCGGCGGCGGGCACTGAAGCTTTCTTT. It encodes CASSVSPAAGTEAFF. Based on the CDR3 plus reference TRBV9 and TRBJ1-1, the full variable domain is DSGVTQTPKHLITATGQRVTLRCSPRSGDLSVYWYQQSLDQGLQFLIQYYNGEERAKGNILERFSAQQFPDLHSELNLSSLELGDSALYFCASSVSPAAGTEAFFGQGTRLTVV.

This chain connects TRBV7-9 to TRBJ1-1; TRBD1 aligns across 8 bases. Germline CDR1 is SEHNR and CDR2 is FQNEAQ (reference sequence). V lost 5 bases, J lost 4 bases, and 9 bases stayed unmatched. This CDR3 is built from 15 residues. CDR3 amino acids: CASSGQGGRGTEAFF. CDR3 sequence (DNA): TGTGCCAGCAGCGGACAGGGTGGAAGAGGCACTGAAGCTTTCTTT.

The chain joins TRBV28 to TRBJ2-6, with 9 bases matching TRBD2. Trimming at V came to 6 bases and at J to 0 bases, leaving 9 bases not matched to a gene. Germline loops: CDR1 MDHEN, CDR2 SYDVKM. There are 18 residues in the CDR3. The CDR3 DNA reads as TGTGCCAGCAGAAATCTAGCGGGAAGGGCCTCTGGGGCCAACGTCCTGACTTTC. Protein sequence: CASRNLAGRASGANVLTF.

The table lists this clone with a few counts. V usage is TRBV7-6 and J usage is TRBJ2-2; D remains unclear. CDR1 is SGHVS, CDR2 FNYEAQ, per germline. There are 14 residues in the CDR3. The V end lost 1 base, the J end lost 4 bases, and 7 bases lay between the germline ends. The CDR3 nucleotides read TGTGCCAGCAGCTTAGGACTTGGCACCGGGGAGCTGTTTTTT. Translating it yields CASSLGLGTGELFF.

This rearrangement joins TRBV10-3 to TRBJ1-5; TRBD1 is a possible D gene (6 bases). The CDR3 sequence is 14 residues long. The V end was cut by 2 bases, the J end by 7 bases, with 12 bases between. Germline V gene lookup returns CDR1 ENHRY and CDR2 SYGVKD. The CDR3 is CAISETGARQPQHF. The CDR3, as DNA: TGTGCCATCAGTGAGACGGGGGCACGACAGCCCCAGCATTTT.

CDR3 in amino acids: CASSYLSGTDTQYF. CDR3 nucleotide sequence: TGTGCCAGCAGTTACTTAAGCGGCACAGATACGCAGTATTTT. This chain uses TRBV6-2 or TRBV6-3 with TRBJ2-3, with no clear D. This CDR3 is 14 amino acids long. Germline values: CDR1 MNHEY, CDR2 SVGEGT. Trimming stripped 1 base from V and 1 base from J, with 6 bases between.

The chain employs TRBV19 and TRBJ2-7; possible D gene TRBD2, 5 bases. Trimming pared 0 bases from V and 6 bases from J, leaving 24 bases between. Germline V gene data show CDR1 as LNHDA and CDR2 as SQIVND (reference sequence). The CDR3 has 18 residues. CDR3 protein: CASSIDREASTWTGEQYF. The DNA of the CDR3 is TGTGCCAGTAGTATAGATCGGGAAGCGAGCACCTGGACGGGCGAGCAGTACTTC.

V is TRBV10-1 and J is TRBJ2-3; 9 nucleotides match TRBD1. The CDR3 totals 16 residues. Germline-derived CDR1 and CDR2 are WNHNN and SYGVQD (reference sequence). V lost 6 bases to trimming and J lost 2 bases; unmatched junction nucleotides: 9. CDR3 nucleotide sequence: TGCGCCAGCAGAGATTCGACAGGGGGGGACACAGATACGCAGTATTTT. It encodes CASRDSTGGDTDTQYF.